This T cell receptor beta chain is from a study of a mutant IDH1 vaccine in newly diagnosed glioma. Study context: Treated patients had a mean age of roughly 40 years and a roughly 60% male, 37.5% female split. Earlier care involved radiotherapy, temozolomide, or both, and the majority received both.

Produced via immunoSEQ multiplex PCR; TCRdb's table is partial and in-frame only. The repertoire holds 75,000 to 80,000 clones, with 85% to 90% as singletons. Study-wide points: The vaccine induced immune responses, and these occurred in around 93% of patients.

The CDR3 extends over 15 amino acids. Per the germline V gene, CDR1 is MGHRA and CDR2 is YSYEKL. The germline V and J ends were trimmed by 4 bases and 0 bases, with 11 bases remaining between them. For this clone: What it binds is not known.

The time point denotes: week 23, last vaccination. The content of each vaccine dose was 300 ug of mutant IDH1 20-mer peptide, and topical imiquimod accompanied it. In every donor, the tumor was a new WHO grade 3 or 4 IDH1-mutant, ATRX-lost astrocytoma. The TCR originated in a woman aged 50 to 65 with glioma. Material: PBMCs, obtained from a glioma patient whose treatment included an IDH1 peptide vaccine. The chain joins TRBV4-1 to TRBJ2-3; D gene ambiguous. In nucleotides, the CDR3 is TGCGCCAGCAGCCGATTTACAGCCAGCACAGATACGCAGTATTTT. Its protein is CASSRFTASTDTQYF.